This TCR beta chain was recovered during a study of T cells in Graves' hyperthyroidism and ophthalmopathy. TCR beta CDR3 sequences were amplified from RNA transcripts. First-round RT-PCR with HTBI primers amplified the TCR CDR3 region. TCRdb called the multiplex PCR reads again in MiXCR, with one record for every CDR3 protein. The table lists around 350,000 distinct CDR3 sequences, about 20% of them singletons, with about 3.7% in the top ten. Many counts were recorded for this clonotype. The antigen is not known. This CDR3 spans 16 amino acids. The V gene lost 3 bases and the J gene lost 1 base, with 15 bases spanning the gap. CDR1 is LGHNA and CDR2 is YNFKEQ in the germline V gene. Points from the study as a whole: Expanded thyroid clonotypes (above 0.001) were mostly also found in blood. Prediction of ophthalmopathy progression came a median roughly 6.7 months pre-onset.

Material for sequencing was blood. This chain links TRBV4-2 with TRBJ1-1; D may be TRBD1 (6 bases). The receptor was derived from a woman under 30 with Graves' hyperthyroidism. For the CDR3, the DNA is TGTGCCAGCAGCCACTACAGGGACGCGGGGAACACTGAAGCTTTCTTT. Encoded protein: CASSHYRDAGNTEAFF.